Sequencing of this TCR beta chain was carried out in a study of cytomegalovirus exposure and HLA in healthy donors. As concerns this clone: Its target is unknown.

With V trimmed by 4 bases and J by 2 bases, 8 bases remained unmatched. The CDR3 has 17 amino acids. CDR1 is MDHEN, CDR2 SYDVKM, per germline. Study observations and caveats: In vitro data verified three CMV-associated chains as specific for CMV antigens.

This PCR relied on a set of 60 Vbeta primers and 13 Jbeta primers. TCRdb keeps only in-frame clones here, not all; method: immunoSEQ multiplex PCR. This sample has about 170,000 clones; approximately 75% occur once, and the top ten carry under 2%. The chain is built from TRBV28 and TRBJ1-6; TRBD1 agrees at 7 bases. The clonotype was recovered from a woman younger than 30 in good health and CMV-seronegative. Input material: PBMCs. This chain's CDR3 is CASSSPQGWTYNSPLHF. In nucleotides, the CDR3 is TGTGCCAGCAGTTCTCCACAGGGGTGGACCTATAATTCACCCCTCCACTTT.